The rows below give T cell receptor beta chains drawn from one sample of a study of spatial heterogeneity in lung cancer. TCRdb recomputed calls from the 5' RACE reads with MiXCR, one row per CDR3 protein. The table lists around 100,000 distinct CDR3 sequences, about 4.6% of them singletons, with 21% in the top ten. The sample consisted of lung tumor tissue, taken at surgery. All receptors derive from a male donor with early-stage non-small cell lung cancer. The CDR3 runs from the conserved cysteine through the conserved F or W. The D gene is left open where the match is weak. Clone size, where shown, is once, few, many, or a class for clones that have expanded.

d_gene: TRBD2
v_gene: TRBV6-1
abundance: .
j_gene: TRBJ2-2
CDR3aa: CASSRLAGDGTGELFF
CDR3nt: TGTGCCAGCAGCAGACTAGCGGGAGACGGTACCGGGGAGCTGTTTTTT

d_gene: .
v_gene: TRBV20-1
abundance: many
j_gene: TRBJ2-3
CDR3aa: CSARIRGSTDTQYF
CDR3nt: TGCAGTGCTAGAATTCGAGGAAGCACAGATACGCAGTATTTT

d_gene: .
v_gene: TRBV7-2
abundance: many
j_gene: TRBJ1-2
CDR3aa: CASSLKSTVGYTF
CDR3nt: TGTGCCAGCAGCCTTAAATCGACAGTCGGCTACACCTTC

d_gene: .
v_gene: TRBV7-9
abundance: many
j_gene: TRBJ1-2
CDR3aa: CASSRAEYGYTF
CDR3nt: TGTGCCAGCAGCCGTGCAGAGTATGGCTACACCTTC

d_gene: .
v_gene: TRBV20-1
abundance: many
j_gene: TRBJ2-3
CDR3aa: CSATVGSAQYF
CDR3nt: TGCAGTGCTACAGTAGGCTCGGCGCAGTATTTT

d_gene: .
v_gene: TRBV28
abundance: .
j_gene: TRBJ1-2
CDR3aa: CASSFDGGPYGYTF
CDR3nt: TGTGCCAGCAGTTTCGATGGGGGCCCCTATGGCTACACCTTC

d_gene: .
v_gene: TRBV5-1
abundance: many
j_gene: TRBJ1-6
CDR3aa: CASSSRGADNSPLHF
CDR3nt: TGCGCCAGCAGCTCCCGCGGGGCGGATAATTCACCCCTCCACTTT

d_gene: .
v_gene: TRBV28
abundance: many
j_gene: TRBJ1-2
CDR3aa: CASSFSRTGQTNGYTF
CDR3nt: TGTGCCAGCAGTTTCTCCCGGACCGGACAGACGAACGGCTACACCTTC

d_gene: TRBD2
v_gene: TRBV5-1
abundance: many
j_gene: TRBJ2-2
CDR3aa: CASSFLIGTSGKTGELFF
CDR3nt: TGCGCCAGCAGCTTCCTAATCGGGACTAGCGGGAAGACCGGGGAGCTGTTTTTT

d_gene: .
v_gene: TRBV10-3
abundance: many
j_gene: TRBJ2-1
CDR3aa: CAIRPTASTPEQFF
CDR3nt: TGTGCCATCAGACCGACAGCCTCGACCCCTGAGCAGTTCTTC

d_gene: .
v_gene: TRBV5-1
abundance: many
j_gene: TRBJ1-2
CDR3aa: CASSLAFSQGNYGYTF
CDR3nt: TGCGCCAGCAGCTTGGCCTTTTCTCAGGGGAACTATGGCTACACCTTC

d_gene: .
v_gene: TRBV29-1
abundance: many
j_gene: TRBJ2-2
CDR3aa: CSVVTRLSTGELFF
CDR3nt: TGCAGCGTTGTTACCAGGCTATCCACCGGGGAGCTGTTTTTT

d_gene: .
v_gene: TRBV20-1
abundance: many
j_gene: TRBJ2-1
CDR3aa: CSASPRDSSHEQFF
CDR3nt: TGCAGTGCTAGTCCCCGGGACTCCAGCCATGAGCAGTTCTTC

d_gene: .
v_gene: TRBV13
abundance: many
j_gene: TRBJ1-3
CDR3aa: CASSALRNTIYF
CDR3nt: TGTGCCAGCAGCGCATTACGAAACACCATATATTTT

d_gene: .
v_gene: TRBV29-1
abundance: many
j_gene: TRBJ1-1
CDR3aa: CSVVQGRAFF
CDR3nt: TGCAGCGTTGTACAGGGTAGGGCTTTCTTT

d_gene: .
v_gene: TRBV24-1
abundance: many
j_gene: TRBJ1-5
CDR3aa: CATSDLEQPQHF
CDR3nt: TGTGCCACCAGTGATTTGGAGCAGCCCCAGCATTTT

d_gene: .
v_gene: TRBV6-2/TRBV6-3
abundance: few
j_gene: TRBJ2-7
CDR3aa: CASKTVGGSSYEQYF
CDR3nt: TGTGCCAGCAAAACCGTCGGGGGCAGCTCCTACGAGCAGTACTTC

d_gene: .
v_gene: TRBV20-1
abundance: .
j_gene: TRBJ2-5
CDR3aa: CSALGGGLTQYF
CDR3nt: TGCAGTGCCCTGGGGGGAGGTTTGACCCAGTACTTC

d_gene: TRBD2
v_gene: TRBV20-1
abundance: many
j_gene: TRBJ2-3
CDR3aa: CSARGRLAGRVQVEDTQYF
CDR3nt: TGCAGTGCTAGAGGGCGACTAGCGGGGAGGGTTCAGGTAGAAGATACGCAGTATTTT

d_gene: TRBD1
v_gene: TRBV28
abundance: .
j_gene: TRBJ2-7
CDR3aa: CASSLSFVPGQGESYEQYF
CDR3nt: TGTGCCAGCAGTTTATCTTTCGTACCGGGACAGGGAGAATCCTACGAGCAGTACTTC

d_gene: .
v_gene: TRBV4-1
abundance: .
j_gene: TRBJ1-4
CDR3aa: CASSQPGRTNEKLFF
CDR3nt: TGCGCCAGCAGCCAACCCGGACGCACTAATGAAAAACTGTTTTTT

d_gene: .
v_gene: TRBV18
abundance: .
j_gene: TRBJ1-5
CDR3aa: CASSPGFGGSVGQPQHF
CDR3nt: TGTGCCAGCTCACCAGGGTTTGGAGGTTCGGTCGGTCAGCCCCAGCATTTT

d_gene: .
v_gene: TRBV15
abundance: .
j_gene: TRBJ2-3
CDR3aa: CATSRDREGEADTQYF
CDR3nt: TGTGCCACCAGCAGAGATCGAGAGGGGGAGGCAGATACGCAGTATTTT

d_gene: .
v_gene: TRBV7-2
abundance: many
j_gene: TRBJ1-5
CDR3aa: CASSLGTDQPQHF
CDR3nt: TGTGCCAGCAGCTTAGGGACAGACCAGCCCCAGCATTTT

d_gene: .
v_gene: TRBV3-1
abundance: many
j_gene: TRBJ2-5
CDR3aa: CASSQVLDGTQYF
CDR3nt: TGTGCCAGCAGCCAAGTTCTGGATGGGACCCAGTACTTC

d_gene: .
v_gene: TRBV5-1
abundance: many
j_gene: TRBJ1-2
CDR3aa: CASSLDPAGYGYTF
CDR3nt: TGCGCCAGCAGCTTGGACCCTGCAGGCTATGGCTACACCTTC

d_gene: TRBD2
v_gene: TRBV27
abundance: .
j_gene: TRBJ2-6
CDR3aa: CASRWAGVTSGANVLTF
CDR3nt: TGTGCCAGCAGGTGGGCGGGGGTAACCTCTGGGGCCAACGTCCTGACTTTC

d_gene: .
v_gene: TRBV5-1
abundance: many
j_gene: TRBJ2-5
CDR3aa: CASSIVQETQYF
CDR3nt: TGCGCCAGCAGCATTGTTCAGGAGACCCAGTACTTC

d_gene: TRBD1
v_gene: TRBV9
abundance: many
j_gene: TRBJ2-2
CDR3aa: CASSVRQGAYTGELFF
CDR3nt: TGTGCCAGCAGCGTCAGACAGGGGGCGTACACCGGGGAGCTGTTTTTT

d_gene: .
v_gene: TRBV11-2
abundance: many
j_gene: TRBJ2-7
CDR3aa: CASSSLRVKSYEQYF
CDR3nt: TGTGCCAGCAGCTCCCTCAGGGTAAAGTCCTACGAGCAGTACTTC

d_gene: .
v_gene: TRBV2
abundance: many
j_gene: TRBJ2-2
CDR3aa: CASTRSQRGGELFF
CDR3nt: TGTGCCAGCACAAGGTCCCAGCGTGGTGGGGAGCTGTTTTTT

d_gene: .
v_gene: TRBV7-9
abundance: many
j_gene: TRBJ2-1
CDR3aa: CASRFRGAEQFF
CDR3nt: TGTGCCAGCAGATTTCGGGGGGCTGAGCAGTTCTTC

d_gene: TRBD1
v_gene: TRBV3-1
abundance: many
j_gene: TRBJ2-7
CDR3aa: CASSFHSTGGAYEQYF
CDR3nt: TGTGCCAGCAGCTTTCATTCGACAGGGGGCGCCTACGAGCAGTACTTC

d_gene: .
v_gene: TRBV20-1
abundance: many
j_gene: TRBJ1-6
CDR3aa: CSARDDRLGAPLHF
CDR3nt: TGCAGTGCTAGGGATGATAGACTGGGCGCACCCCTCCACTTT

d_gene: TRBD1
v_gene: TRBV20-1
abundance: few
j_gene: TRBJ1-5
CDR3aa: CSARDPTGEGGWSNQPQHF
CDR3nt: TGCAGTGCTAGAGATCCAACAGGGGAAGGAGGTTGGAGCAATCAGCCCCAGCATTTT

d_gene: .
v_gene: TRBV5-1
abundance: few
j_gene: TRBJ1-1
CDR3aa: CASRREEGYTEAFF
CDR3nt: TGCGCCAGCAGACGGGAAGAAGGCTACACTGAAGCTTTCTTT

d_gene: .
v_gene: TRBV5-1
abundance: many
j_gene: TRBJ2-3
CDR3aa: CASSLLLGDTQYF
CDR3nt: TGCGCCAGCAGCCTACTTCTTGGAGATACGCAGTATTTT

d_gene: .
v_gene: TRBV7-9
abundance: many
j_gene: TRBJ2-1
CDR3aa: CASSLRSGVVHEQFF
CDR3nt: TGTGCCAGCAGCTTACGGTCAGGGGTCGTTCATGAGCAGTTCTTC

d_gene: TRBD1
v_gene: TRBV13
abundance: many
j_gene: TRBJ1-4
CDR3aa: CASSLMGQGSEKLFF
CDR3nt: TGTGCCAGCAGCTTAATGGGACAGGGGTCTGAAAAACTGTTTTTT

d_gene: TRBD2
v_gene: TRBV5-1
abundance: few
j_gene: TRBJ2-3
CDR3aa: CASSPTGLAGADTQYF
CDR3nt: TGCGCCAGCAGCCCCACGGGACTAGCGGGAGCCGATACGCAGTATTTT

d_gene: TRBD1
v_gene: TRBV7-9
abundance: few
j_gene: TRBJ2-7
CDR3aa: CASSLGQQGRGYEQYF
CDR3nt: TGTGCCAGCAGCTTAGGCCAACAGGGGCGTGGATACGAGCAGTACTTC

d_gene: .
v_gene: TRBV6-1
abundance: many
j_gene: TRBJ2-3
CDR3aa: CASSESRSTDTQYF
CDR3nt: TGTGCCAGCAGTGAATCCAGGAGCACAGATACGCAGTATTTT

d_gene: .
v_gene: TRBV20-1
abundance: many
j_gene: TRBJ2-1
CDR3aa: CSARRIWTALYNEQFF
CDR3nt: TGCAGTGCCAGGAGGATCTGGACAGCCCTTTACAATGAGCAGTTCTTC

d_gene: .
v_gene: TRBV3-1
abundance: .
j_gene: TRBJ2-2
CDR3aa: CASKMGGTNTGELFF
CDR3nt: TGTGCCAGCAAGATGGGCGGGACGAACACCGGGGAGCTGTTTTTT